Each of the 8 T cell receptor beta chains below was sequenced from the same sample in a study of tumor-infiltrating lymphocytes in primary liver carcinoma. The template, roughly 0.45 ug total RNA, yielded TCR beta cDNA made with a constant-region primer. Three nested multiplex PCR rounds, a slightly modified ARM-PCR, produced the libraries for TCR beta. Rounds one and two of PCR, each of around 11 cycles, were primed with TRBV1-TRBV30 forward primers and a C-beta reverse primer. In TCRdb, the multiplex PCR reads were re-called with MiXCR into one record per CDR3 protein. Of around 20,000 distinct CDR3 sequences listed, 79% are singletons. The roughly 17-31 mg bulk tissue piece was not sorted before simultaneous RNA and DNA extraction. The sequenced sample was liver tumor tissue from sampling region 4. Subset meaning: tumor region T4, right-lateral pole. These receptors were obtained from a woman in her thirties with primary liver carcinoma and hepatitis B virus infection.

The chain couples TRBV4-3 to TRBJ1-2; D is perhaps TRBD1 (5 bases). Trimming stripped 4 bases from V and 6 bases from J, with 18 bases between. The CDR3 is made up of 15 amino acids. Germline loops: CDR1 LGHNA, CDR2 YSLEER. The CDR3 reads CASSLDWGRMNGYTF. The DNA of the CDR3 is TGCGCCAGCAGCCTGGATTGGGGCAGGATGAATGGCTACACCTTC.

A remark on this clonotype: The junction and the germline gene differ at one end; a read error may be behind it. The gene calls are TRBV11-3 and TRBJ2-7, with D possibly TRBD2 on 6 matching bases. The CDR3 totals 16 residues. Germline V gene data show CDR1 as SGHNT and CDR2 as YENEEA. The CDR3 protein is CASSRRERDYSYEQYF. In nucleotides, the CDR3 is TGTGCTAGCAGCCGCCGGGAGAGGGATTACTCCTACGAGCAATACTTC.

The rearrangement links TRBV11-2 to TRBJ2-7; D call uncertain. Germline assignment: CDR1 SGHAT and CDR2 FQNNGV. The CDR3 runs 15 residues. The V end lost 4 bases, the J end lost 4 bases, and 17 bases lay between the germline ends. CDR3: CASSSGVSGSYEQYF. The CDR3 coding sequence is TGTGCCAGCAGCTCAGGAGTTAGTGGTTCTTACGAGCAGTACTTC.

On this clonotype itself: Given the absence of the conserved phenylalanine or tryptophan at the CDR3 end, a read error is likely. The V gene is TRBV28, the J gene TRBJ2-2, with a tentative D call TRBD1 (6 bases). Germline V CDR1 and CDR2: MDHEN, SYDVKM. This CDR3 region has 15 residues. CDR3: CVTLLGASNIGELFI. The CDR3 nucleotides read TGTGTCACACTACTGGGGGCCTCGAACATCGGGGAGCTGTTTATT.

This clonotype was seen only a few times. This could be a read error, since a much larger clone is one nucleotide away. The CDR3 does not end in the conserved phenylalanine or tryptophan, so this is likely a read error. The chain recombines TRBV10-3 with TRBJ1-4; D possibly corresponds to TRBD1 (5 bases). V was clipped by 3 bases and J by 10 bases, with 15 bases between them. Germline V gene lookup returns CDR1 ENHRY and CDR2 SYGVKD. The CDR3 runs 14 residues. The CDR3 DNA reads as TGTGCCATCAGTGAACTCGGGGCGCGGGGAAAACTGTTTCTT. This encodes CAISELGARGKLFL.

This clonotype appeared once. The chain employs TRBV7-8 and TRBJ1-5; weak D call: TRBD1 (6 bases). In germline, CDR1 is SGHVS, CDR2 FQNEAQ. With 5 bases removed from V and 7 bases from J, the gap between germline ends came to 15 bases. The CDR3 is 14 residues long. The CDR3 nucleotides read TGTGCCAGCAGCATATTACAGGGCACCCAGCCCCAGCATTTT. This sequence encodes CASSILQGTQPQHF. The variable domain in full, with the rest retrieved from reference TRBV7-8 and TRBJ1-5, is GAGVSQSPRYKVAKRGQDVALRCDPISGHVSLFWYQQALGQGPEFLTYFQNEAQLDKSGLPSDRFFAERPEGSVSTLKIQRTQQEDSAVYLCASSILQGTQPQHFGDGTRLSIL.

In regard to this clonotype: This may arise from a read error, as a much more abundant clone is one base away. The chain has TRBV6-1 and TRBJ1-4; the match to TRBD1 covers 7 bases. V lost 5 bases, J lost 7 bases, and 7 bases stayed unmatched. From germline, CDR1 is MNHNS and CDR2 SASEGT. The CDR3 has 14 amino acids. CDR3: CASSPWTGGEKLFF. CDR3 sequence (DNA): TGTGCCAGCAGTCCCTGGACAGGCGGTGAAAAACTGTTTTTT.

In this sample, this clonotype turned up once. A much larger clonotype is one base distant, so this may be a read error. This chain connects TRBV5-1 to TRBJ2-7; 7 bases are shared with TRBD1. Germline lookup yields CDR1 SGHRS and CDR2 YFSETQ. The length of the CDR3 is 14 residues. CDR3 bases: TGCGCCAGCAACTTGGACAGGTTTCGGCAAGAGCAGAGCTTC. This translates into CASNLDRFRQEQSF.